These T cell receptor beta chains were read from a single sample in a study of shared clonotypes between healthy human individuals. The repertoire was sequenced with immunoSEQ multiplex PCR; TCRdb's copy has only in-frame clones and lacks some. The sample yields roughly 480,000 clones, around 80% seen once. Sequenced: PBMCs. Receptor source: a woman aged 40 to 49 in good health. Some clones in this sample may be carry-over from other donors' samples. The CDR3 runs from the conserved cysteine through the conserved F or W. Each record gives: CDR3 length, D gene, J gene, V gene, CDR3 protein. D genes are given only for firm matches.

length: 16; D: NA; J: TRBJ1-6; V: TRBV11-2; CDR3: CASSLAGSSYNSPLHF
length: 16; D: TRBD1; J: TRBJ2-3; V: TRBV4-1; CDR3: CASSQPGQVRTDTQYF
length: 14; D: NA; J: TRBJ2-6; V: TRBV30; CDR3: CAWSRDSGANVLTF
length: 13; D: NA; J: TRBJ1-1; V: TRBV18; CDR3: CASSPGFNTEAFF
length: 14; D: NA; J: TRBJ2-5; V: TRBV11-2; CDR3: CASSLDHAAGTQYF
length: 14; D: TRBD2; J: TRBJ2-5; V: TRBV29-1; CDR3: CSARTSGSLETQYF
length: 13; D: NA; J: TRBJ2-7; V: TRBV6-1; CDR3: CATLSGLLNEQYF
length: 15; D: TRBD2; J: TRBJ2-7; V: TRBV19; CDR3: CASSLGLAGVSEQYF
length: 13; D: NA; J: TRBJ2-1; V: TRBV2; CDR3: CASSEGPYNEQFF
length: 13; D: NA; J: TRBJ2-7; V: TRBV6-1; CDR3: CASTNGHQSEQYF
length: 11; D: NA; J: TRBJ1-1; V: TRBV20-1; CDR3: CSATPAVGVKF
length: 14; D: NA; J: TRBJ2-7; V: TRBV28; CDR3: CASSLGLSRYEQYF
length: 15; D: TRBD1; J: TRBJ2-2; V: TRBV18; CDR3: CASSPKGDSTGELFF
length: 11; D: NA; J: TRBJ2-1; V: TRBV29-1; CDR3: CSVAGGNVVFF